These 28 T cell receptor beta chains originate from one sample sequenced in a study of blood T cell repertoires in COVID-19 (dated by TCRdb to the early 2020s). The protocol used for the library was the immunoSEQ multiplex PCR assay. This is the immuneACCESS table as TCRdb keeps it, with only in-frame sequences that have V and J called. A part of the clones is gone; compared with another copy, unresolved V genes explain less than half, and the rest is unexplained. The sample yields approximately 46,000 clones; approximately 87% were counted once. The top ten hold 10% to 15% of the sample. The sequencing input was peripheral blood. The receptors stem from a human donor in a cohort sampled during active COVID-19.

A few counts support this clone. The chain joins TRBV7-2 to TRBJ2-6; no clear D. In germline, CDR1 is SGHTA, CDR2 FQGNSA. V was pared by 1 base and J by 0 bases, with 4 bases between. This CDR3 is built from 15 residues. The CDR3 coding sequence is TGTGCCAGCAGCTTAGATAGCTCTGGGGCCAACGTCCTGACTTTC. Its translation: CASSLDSSGANVLTF.

This chain uses TRBV29-1 with TRBJ2-5; TRBD2 is a possible D gene (6 bases). The CDR3 is made up of 12 amino acids. Germline CDR1 SQVTM, CDR2 ANQGSEA. With 6 bases removed from V and 4 bases from J, the gap between germline ends came to 12 bases. The CDR3 is CSVGGSRETQYF. CDR3 nucleotides: TGCAGCGTCGGGGGTTCCCGAGAGACCCAGTACTTC.

This clone has a single count. The genes are TRBV6-5 and TRBJ1-2; 7 bases are shared with TRBD1. The germline V gene has CDR1 MNHEY and CDR2 SVGAGI. CDR3 length: 12 amino acids. V lost 8 bases to trimming and J lost 5 bases; unmatched junction nucleotides: 5. The CDR3 nucleotides read TGTGCCAGCCACAGGGGAATGTATGGCTACACCTTC. It codes for CASHRGMYGYTF.

The chain links TRBV28 to TRBJ2-7, with a tentative D call TRBD1 (6 bases). CDR3 length equals 15 residues. Germline CDR1 reads MDHEN; CDR2 reads SYDVKM. Trimming took off 2 bases at V and 3 bases at J, with 14 bases between the two ends. CDR3 residues: CASSLPPTGYYEQYF. DNA for the CDR3: TGTGCCAGCAGTTTACCCCCTACAGGGTACTACGAGCAGTACTTC.

The chain is built from TRBV18 and TRBJ2-5, with 9 positions matching TRBD1. Germline V gene lookup returns CDR1 KGHSH and CDR2 LQKENI. CDR3 length: 13 residues. The ends lost 8 bases at V and 5 bases at J; junction bases unmatched: 6. The CDR3 loop reads CASTGTGTETQYF. Written as DNA, the CDR3 is TGTGCCAGCACCGGGACAGGGACGGAGACCCAGTACTTC.

J is TRBJ1-4 and V is TRBV28; 7 bases line up with TRBD1. CDR3 length: 15 residues. V lost 6 bases, J lost 7 bases, and 11 bases stayed unmatched. The germline gives CDR1 MDHEN, CDR2 SYDVKM. CDR3 sequence: CASRTTTGTLEKLFF. CDR3 sequence (DNA): TGTGCCAGCAGAACCACGACAGGGACACTTGAAAAACTGTTTTTT.

This chain joins TRBV5-8 and TRBJ1-2; 8 bases match TRBD1. This CDR3 contains 15 residues. The V gene end was trimmed by 4 bases and the J gene end by 1 base; junction bases not matched to a gene: 6. Germline assignment: CDR1 SGHTS and CDR2 YDEGEE. Here the CDR3 reads CASSLRQGSNYGYTF. Written as DNA, the CDR3 is TGTGCCAGCAGCCTAAGACAGGGGAGTAACTATGGCTACACCTTC. Together with reference TRBV5-8 and TRBJ1-2, the CDR3 gives the full variable domain: EAGVTQSPTHLIKTRGQQATLRCSPISGHTSVYWYQQALGLGLQFLLWYDEGEERNRGNFPPRFSGRQFPNYSSELNVNALELEDSALYLCASSLRQGSNYGYTFGSGTRLTVV.

This chain uses TRBV2 with TRBJ1-6; the match to TRBD1 covers 8 bases. The germline V gene has CDR1 SNHLY and CDR2 FYNNEI. The CDR3 sequence is 15 residues long. J lost 9 bases, V lost 6 bases, and 10 bases had no gene match. CDR3 DNA: TGTGCCAGCAGGCCGACCGGGACAGGCGTTTCACCCCTCCACTTT. It is translated as CASRPTGTGVSPLHF.

The V gene is TRBV6-5, the J gene TRBJ1-1; the D is unclear. The CDR3 spans 11 residues. The germline CDR1 and CDR2 sequences are MNHEY and SVGAGI. The ends were cut back, 2 bases at V and 5 bases at J, with 3 bases in the middle. CDR3 coding DNA: TGTGCCAGCAGTTACCGGACTGAAGCTTTCTTT. This sequence encodes CASSYRTEAFF.

This chain links TRBV9 with TRBJ1-1; TRBD1 might be the D (6 bases). V lost 7 bases, J lost 4 bases, and 29 bases lay in between. There are 18 residues in the CDR3. The germline gives CDR1 SGDLS, CDR2 YYNGEE. The CDR3 reads CASAPQMGGGASSTEAFF. The CDR3 bases are TGTGCCAGCGCTCCCCAGATGGGGGGGGGCGCTTCGAGCACTGAAGCTTTCTTT.

The V and J genes are TRBV27 and TRBJ1-2, with 9 bases matching TRBD1. Trimming removed 5 bases from V and 6 bases from J; junction bases left unmatched: 7. The V gene's germline CDR1 is MNHEY and CDR2 SMNVEV (reference sequence). The CDR3 covers 14 residues. The CDR3 DNA reads TGTGCCAGCAGTCCGACACACAGGGGGCATGGCTACACCTTC. Encoded protein: CASSPTHRGHGYTF.

The J gene is TRBJ2-7, the V gene TRBV6-2 or TRBV6-3; possible D gene TRBD1, 6 bases. Per the germline V gene, CDR1 is MNHEY and CDR2 is SVGEGT. The CDR3 length is 14 residues. Between the trimmed V and J ends, which lost 5 bases and 1 base, there was a span of 12 bases. Here the CDR3 DNA reads TGTGCCAGCAGTAAACGGACAGATTCCTACGAGCAGTACTTC. It is translated as CASSKRTDSYEQYF.

The chain employs TRBV19 and TRBJ2-2; tentative D call: TRBD2 (6 bases). The CDR3 covers 14 residues. The V gene lost 7 bases and the J gene lost 2 bases, with 11 bases spanning the gap. Per the germline V gene, CDR1 is LNHDA and CDR2 is SQIVND (reference sequence). CDR3 DNA: TGTGCCAGTAAACCGGGGGTCAACACCGGGGAGCTGTTTTTT. It yields the protein CASKPGVNTGELFF.

The chain is built from TRBV6-6 and TRBJ1-4; D unclear. The germline gives CDR1 MNHNY, CDR2 SVGAGI (reference sequence). V shed 3 bases and J shed 7 bases, with 12 bases lying between them. The CDR3 is 14 residues long. The CDR3 region is CASSYAGMGEKLFF. Written as DNA, the CDR3 is TGTGCCAGCAGTTATGCGGGTATGGGTGAAAAACTGTTTTTT.

Details on this clone: The same CDR3 can be traced to other DNA sequences in this sample. The CDR3 is CASSLLGENTEAFF. CDR3 DNA: TGTGCCAGCAGCTTGCTCGGGGAGAACACTGAAGCTTTCTTT. The rearrangement joins TRBV5-4 to TRBJ1-1; the D is unclear. Germline V CDR1 and CDR2: SGHNT, YYREEE (reference sequence). The CDR3 is 14 residues long. V dropped 1 base and J dropped 1 base, with 8 bases sitting between them.

This clone has only one observation. V and J are TRBV15 and TRBJ1-1; D gene uncertain. Germline V gene sequence: CDR1 LNHNV, CDR2 YYDKDF (reference sequence). The CDR3 spans 14 residues. Trimming removed 4 bases from V and 3 bases from J, with 12 bases in between. The chain's CDR3 is CATSTNPGDTEAFF. CDR3 coding DNA: TGTGCCACCAGCACTAACCCCGGGGACACTGAAGCTTTCTTT.

This clone was detected only a few times. This rearrangement joins TRBV28 to TRBJ1-4, with D possibly TRBD1 on 6 matching bases. The length of the CDR3 is 18 residues. Germline assignment: CDR1 MDHEN and CDR2 SYDVKM. Trimming removed 4 bases at V and 7 bases at J, with 25 bases between. The CDR3: CASSSLPLTGLVLEKLFF. The CDR3 coding sequence is TGTGCCAGCAGTTCTCTTCCCCTGACAGGCCTAGTTCTTGAAAAACTGTTTTTT. The whole variable domain, remainder taken from reference TRBV28 and TRBJ1-4, is DVKVTQSSRYLVKRTGEKVFLECVQDMDHENMFWYRQDPGLGLRLIYFSYDVKMKEKGDIPEGYSVSREKKERFSLILESASTNQTSMYLCASSSLPLTGLVLEKLFFGSGTQLSVL.

This rearrangement joins TRBV2 to TRBJ2-7, with TRBD1 matching 7 bases. V was clipped by 4 bases and J by 5 bases; unmatched bases: 5. Germline V CDR1 and CDR2: SNHLY, FYNNEI. The CDR3 contains 13 residues. The CDR3 DNA reads as TGTGCCAGCAGTGGACAGGGTGTCGACGAGCAGTACTTC. Translation gives CASSGQGVDEQYF.

In this sample, this clone turned up a few times. This chain links TRBV6-1 with TRBJ2-7, with D tentatively TRBD1 (6 bases). Germline lookup yields CDR1 MNHNS and CDR2 SASEGT. CDR3 length equals 15 residues. V dropped 2 bases and J dropped 2 bases, with 13 bases sitting between them. CDR3 nucleotide sequence: TGTGCCAGCAGTGAATCCTGGCAGGGGACCTACGAGCAGTACTTC. It translates to CASSESWQGTYEQYF.

The J gene is TRBJ2-5, the V gene TRBV3-1 (or the pseudogene TRBV3-2), with D maybe TRBD1 (5 bases). Germline CDR1 reads LGHDT; CDR2 reads YNNKEL (reference sequence). Trimming took 4 bases from V and 4 from J, leaving 13 bases between them. This CDR3 contains 14 residues. CDR3: CASSPVGAPETQYF. CDR3 in DNA: TGTGCCAGCAGCCCAGTAGGGGCCCCAGAGACCCAGTACTTC.

V usage is TRBV10-3 and J usage is TRBJ2-7; the D gene is possibly TRBD1 (6 bases). The V end lost 6 bases, the J end lost 0 bases, and 15 bases lay between the germline ends. Germline V gene data show CDR1 as ENHRY and CDR2 as SYGVKD. CDR3 length equals 15 residues. The CDR3 bases are TGTGCCATCAGGAATCCAGGGGCCAGCTCCTACGAGCAGTACTTC. Amino acid sequence: CAIRNPGASSYEQYF.

The rearrangement joins TRBV6-9 to TRBJ1-3; perhaps TRBD1 as D (6 bases). This CDR3 is 16 amino acids long. Germline CDR1 MNHGY, CDR2 SVAAGI. Trimming removed 4 bases at V and 0 bases at J, with 13 bases between. The CDR3 is CASSSDSARSGNTIYF. CDR3 DNA sequence: TGTGCCAGCAGTTCGGACAGCGCCCGCTCTGGAAACACCATATATTTT.

This chain connects TRBV9 to TRBJ1-2; 7 positions match TRBD1. The V segment lost 0 bases and the J segment 4 bases; nucleotides outside the gene matches: 6. Germline assignment: CDR1 SGDLS and CDR2 YYNGEE. The CDR3 has 15 residues. As DNA, the CDR3 is TGTGCCAGCAGCGTAGAAGACAGGGCTGTCTATGGCTACACCTTC. Its translation: CASSVEDRAVYGYTF.

The chain uses TRBV9 and TRBJ1-5; D unclear. Trimming shortened V by 6 bases and J by 6 bases, and 19 bases separated the two germline ends. CDR3 length equals 15 residues. Germline V gene data show CDR1 as SGDLS and CDR2 as YYNGEE. CDR3 nucleotides: TGTGCCAGCACCCCCGACGCGGGCGCGGGTCAGCCCCAGCATTTT. Translated, it gives CASTPDAGAGQPQHF.

This chain uses TRBV7-9 with TRBJ1-6, with unresolved D. CDR1 and CDR2 (germline): SEHNR, FQNEAQ (reference sequence). The CDR3 loop spans 16 amino acids. Trimming removed 3 bases at V and 2 bases at J, with 11 bases between. The CDR3 DNA follows: TGTGCCAGCAGCTTGGGGAGGCCTCCCTATAATTCACCCCTCCACTTT. Its protein product is CASSLGRPPYNSPLHF.

This clone was picked up a small number of times. The J gene is TRBJ1-2, the V gene TRBV2; weak D call: TRBD1 (5 bases). Deletions cut 6 bases from V and 4 bases from J, with 15 bases between. The CDR3 is 14 residues long. Germline V gives CDR1 SNHLY, CDR2 FYNNEI. CDR3 amino acids: CASRSGGMGYGYTF. In DNA form, the CDR3 reads TGTGCCAGCAGGAGCGGGGGAATGGGCTATGGCTACACCTTC.

The chain employs TRBV20-1 and TRBJ1-2, with a tentative D call TRBD1 (5 bases). The germline V gene has CDR1 DFQATT and CDR2 SNEGSKA (reference sequence). There are 11 residues in the CDR3. The CDR3 DNA is TGCAGCGCCGGGGGGTGGGATGGCTACACCTTC. Encoded protein: CSAGGWDGYTF.

The chain recombines TRBV27 with TRBJ1-2, with TRBD1 matching over 8 bases. This CDR3 is 15 amino acids long. The V segment lost 5 bases and the J segment 7 bases; nucleotides outside the gene matches: 12. Germline CDR1 reads MNHEY; CDR2 reads SMNVEV (reference sequence). The CDR3 sequence is CASSPWGTGLVGYTF. DNA of the CDR3: TGTGCCAGCAGTCCTTGGGGGACAGGACTTGTTGGCTACACCTTC.